Listed here are 29 T cell receptor beta chains from one sample, sequenced in a study of identifying expanded T cells in peripheral blood. The repertoire was sequenced with immunoSEQ multiplex PCR; TCRdb's copy has only in-frame clones and lacks some. The sample comprises tens of thousands of clones, 84% of which are singletons, and 15% to 20% rests with the top ten. The sample comprised blood. These TCRs come from a person aged 18 to 75 in good health.

The genes are TRBV27 and TRBJ1-3, with D possibly matching TRBD1 (6 bases). V shed 3 bases and J shed 2 bases, with 11 bases lying between them. The CDR3 loop spans 15 amino acids. The germline V gene has CDR1 MNHEY and CDR2 SMNVEV (reference sequence). CDR3 sequence: CASSLGGAAGNTIYF. CDR3 in DNA: TGTGCCAGCAGTTTGGGGGGGGCAGCTGGAAACACCATATATTTT.

The rearrangement links TRBV15 to TRBJ2-3; TRBD1 is a possible D gene (7 bases). The CDR3 is made up of 14 amino acids. The germline CDR1 and CDR2 sequences are LNHNV and YYDKDF (reference sequence). V was clipped by 4 bases and J by 4 bases, with 12 bases between them. CDR3 loop: CATSTLRGADTQYF. The CDR3 nucleotides read TGTGCCACCAGCACCCTCAGGGGGGCAGATACGCAGTATTTT.

This clone was counted a single time. The chain couples TRBV11-2 to TRBJ2-1, with 8 bases that match TRBD1. CDR1 is SGHAT and CDR2 is FQNNGV in the germline V gene. With V trimmed by 1 base and J by 7 bases, 9 bases remained unmatched. This CDR3 is built from 16 residues. As DNA, the CDR3 is TGTGCCAGCAGCTTAGGGGCAGGGGGCGTATTGAATGAGCAGTTCTTC. Residues: CASSLGAGGVLNEQFF.

The chain combines TRBV28 with TRBJ2-7; unclear D gene. There are 14 residues in the CDR3. Trimming removed 7 bases from V and 9 bases from J, with 22 bases in between. Germline V lookup: CDR1 MDHEN, CDR2 SYDVKM. In DNA, the CDR3 is TGTGCCAGCATTCCCGCTGGAGTTACATTCGGGCAGTACTTC. Its protein is CASIPAGVTFGQYF. Full variable domain (outside the CDR3, taken from reference TRBV28 and TRBJ2-7): DVKVTQSSRYLVKRTGEKVFLECVQDMDHENMFWYRQDPGLGLRLIYFSYDVKMKEKGDIPEGYSVSREKKERFSLILESASTNQTSMYLCASIPAGVTFGQYFGPGTRLTVT.

This CDR3 reads CASSLGGTGSSGNTIYF. The CDR3 DNA is TGTGCCAGCAGCTTAGGAGGGACAGGCAGCTCTGGAAACACCATATATTTT. The gene calls are TRBV7-2 and TRBJ1-3; 8 bases align to TRBD1. This CDR3 is 17 amino acids long. J gave up 0 bases and V 1 base, and 5 bases lay outside the gene matches. Per the germline V gene, CDR1 is SGHTA and CDR2 is FQGNSA.

The V gene is TRBV6-1, the J gene TRBJ2-7; 7 bases fit TRBD2. Trimming took 3 bases from V and 1 from J; bases not matched to a gene: 3. The V gene's germline CDR1 is MNHNS and CDR2 SASEGT. This CDR3 has 14 residues. Written as DNA, the CDR3 is TGTGCCAGCAGTGAGCTAGCGGTTTCCTACGAGCAGTACTTC. Protein product: CASSELAVSYEQYF.

J is TRBJ2-3 and V is TRBV9; the D is unclear. CDR1 is SGDLS and CDR2 is YYNGEE in the germline V gene. The CDR3 has 15 residues. Trimming left V 0 bases short and J 2 bases short, with 10 bases between. The chain's CDR3 is CASSVARFLTDTQYF. In nucleotides, the CDR3 is TGTGCCAGCAGCGTAGCCAGATTTCTCACAGATACGCAGTATTTT.

CDR3 DNA sequence: TGTGCCAGCAGTTACCGGGACAGAGGCTATGGCTACACCTTC. Amino acid sequence: CASSYRDRGYGYTF. The chain is built from TRBV6-5 and TRBJ1-2; 7 positions agree with TRBD1. The CDR3 contains 14 residues. Trimming cost V 2 bases and J 4 bases; bases outside gene matches: 4. Germline CDR1 MNHEY, CDR2 SVGAGI.

The chain is built from TRBV9 and TRBJ2-7; 7 bases are a match to TRBD1. CDR3 length equals 16 residues. J lost 3 bases, V lost 2 bases, and 11 bases had no gene match. CDR1 is SGDLS and CDR2 is YYNGEE in the germline V gene. The CDR3 nucleotides read TGTGCCAGCAGCGTTAATTACGGGCAGGGGGTCTACGAGCAGTACTTC. Protein sequence: CASSVNYGQGVYEQYF.

The chain employs TRBV7-9 and TRBJ2-7; 11 bases line up with TRBD2. The V gene's germline CDR1 is SEHNR and CDR2 FQNEAQ (reference sequence). The CDR3 contains 16 residues. V lost 5 bases, J lost 2 bases, and 8 bases stayed unmatched. Here the CDR3 DNA reads TGTGCCAGCAGCCTCCTCTCACTAGCGGGAGCCTACGAGCAGTACTTC. Protein: CASSLLSLAGAYEQYF.

The rearrangement uses TRBV5-5 and TRBJ2-7; 7 bases agree with TRBD1. The CDR3 is 13 residues long. The ends lost 5 bases at V and 5 bases at J; junction bases unmatched: 7. CDR1 is SGHKS and CDR2 is YYEKEE in the germline V gene (reference sequence). CDR3 in amino acids: CASSFDRVNEQYF. DNA of the CDR3: TGTGCCAGCAGTTTTGACAGGGTAAACGAGCAGTACTTC.

This clone has a handful of counts. The chain joins TRBV11-2 to TRBJ2-3, with D possibly TRBD2 on 6 matching bases. The CDR3 runs 13 residues. Germline V gives CDR1 SGHAT, CDR2 FQNNGV. V was shortened by 7 bases and J by 5 bases, with 13 bases between the two germline ends. The CDR3 sequence: CASTRLGGDTQYF. For the CDR3, the DNA is TGTGCCAGCACGCGTCTGGGGGGAGATACGCAGTATTTT. Full variable domain (remainder filled in from reference TRBV11-2 and TRBJ2-3): EAGVAQSPRYKIIEKRQSVAFWCNPISGHATLYWYQQILGQGPKLLIQFQNNGVVDDSQLPKDRFSAERLKGVDSTLKIQPAKLEDSAVYLCASTRLGGDTQYFGPGTRLTVL.

This clone was seen a single time. The chain uses TRBV7-9 and TRBJ1-2; 7 bases match TRBD1. Germline trimming cut 0 bases from V and 2 bases from J; bases unmatched to any gene: 9. The CDR3 loop spans 17 amino acids. Germline CDR1 and CDR2: SEHNR and FQNEAQ (reference sequence). For the CDR3, the DNA is TGTGCCAGCAGCTTAGCCGTAAGACAGGGTCAGAACTATGGCTACACCTTC. This encodes CASSLAVRQGQNYGYTF.

The chain combines TRBV18 with TRBJ2-1; 8 bases match TRBD2. The CDR3 length is 13 residues. The V gene's germline CDR1 is KGHSH and CDR2 LQKENI. The J segment lost 7 bases and the V segment lost 3 bases, leaving 2 bases of the junction unmatched. This CDR3 is CASSPPGGNEQFF. The CDR3 region has the DNA TGTGCCAGCTCACCCCCGGGGGGGAATGAGCAGTTCTTC.

The chain links TRBV12-2 to TRBJ1-1. TRBV12-2 is recorded as a pseudogene. CDR3 length: 15 amino acids. Here the CDR3 DNA reads TGTGCAAGTCGCTTAGTCCCCATCGGTAACACTGAAGCTTTCTTT. It yields the protein CASRLVPIGNTEAFF.

This sequence joins TRBV9 and TRBJ2-3; no reliable D call. Germline assignment: CDR1 SGDLS and CDR2 YYNGEE. With 3 bases removed from V and 0 bases from J, the gap between germline ends came to 14 bases. The CDR3 totals 16 residues. The CDR3 sequence: CASSADFSPSTDTQYF. CDR3 bases: TGTGCCAGCAGCGCCGACTTTTCTCCTAGCACAGATACGCAGTATTTT.

The V and J genes are TRBV27 and TRBJ2-3; 11 bases agree with TRBD1. CDR1 and CDR2 (germline): MNHEY, SMNVEV (reference sequence). After removal of 7 bases from V and 2 bases from J, the junction contained 11 bases not matched to a gene. This CDR3 comprises 17 residues. The CDR3 loop reads CASTSIRDRGITDTQYF. CDR3 nucleotides: TGTGCCAGCACTTCCATCCGGGACAGGGGGATCACAGATACGCAGTATTTT.

This clone was picked up one time. This sequence joins TRBV28 and TRBJ1-5; tentative D call: TRBD1 (5 bases). The V end lost 7 bases, the J end lost 0 bases, and 10 bases lay between the germline ends. CDR1 MDHEN and CDR2 SYDVKM come from the germline V gene. This CDR3 comprises 14 residues. The CDR3 nucleotides read TGTGCCAGCATGGGGGGGTATAGCAATCAGCCCCAGCATTTT. This codes for CASMGGYSNQPQHF. The full variable domain, with the rest looked up from reference TRBV28 and TRBJ1-5, is DVKVTQSSRYLVKRTGEKVFLECVQDMDHENMFWYRQDPGLGLRLIYFSYDVKMKEKGDIPEGYSVSREKKERFSLILESASTNQTSMYLCASMGGYSNQPQHFGDGTRLSIL.

The V gene is TRBV7-2, the J gene TRBJ1-2, with 8 bases matching TRBD1. Germline V gene sequence: CDR1 SGHTA, CDR2 FQGNSA. The CDR3 loop spans 14 amino acids. The V gene end was trimmed by 0 bases and the J gene end by 10 bases; junction bases not matched to a gene: 7. As DNA, the CDR3 is TGTGCCAGCAGCTTAGCCGGGACAGGAGAAGCCTACACCTTC. Translating gives CASSLAGTGEAYTF.

The chain combines TRBV4-1 with TRBJ2-7; D may be TRBD2 (5 bases). Between the trimmed V and J ends, which lost 0 bases and 5 bases, there was a span of 17 bases. Germline V gene sequence: CDR1 MGHRA, CDR2 YSYEKL. The length of the CDR3 is 16 residues. Here the CDR3 DNA reads TGCGCCAGCAGCCAAGAACGGCTAGATCTCGGGAACGAGCAGTACTTC. Translation: CASSQERLDLGNEQYF.

This sequence joins TRBV28 and TRBJ1-3, with a tentative D call TRBD1 (5 bases). This CDR3 region has 15 residues. The V end lost 4 bases, the J end lost 4 bases, and 14 bases lay between the germline ends. Germline V gene sequence: CDR1 MDHEN, CDR2 SYDVKM. CDR3 coding DNA: TGTGCCAGCAGTTCTGCCCCGGGGGGAGGAAACACCATATATTTT. It is translated as CASSSAPGGGNTIYF.

This rearrangement joins TRBV14 to TRBJ2-7; weak D call: TRBD2 (5 bases). Trimming removed 4 bases at V and 2 bases at J, with 6 bases between. Germline V gives CDR1 SGHDN, CDR2 FVKESK. The CDR3 extends over 12 amino acids. The CDR3, as DNA: TGTGCCAGCAGCCGAGGGACCTACGAGCAGTACTTC. Encoded protein: CASSRGTYEQYF.

This chain connects TRBV29-1 to TRBJ2-7, with 11 bases fitting TRBD2. The germline V gene has CDR1 SQVTM and CDR2 ANQGSEA. V trimming: 7 bases; J trimming: 0 bases; junction bases outside the gene matches: 5. The CDR3 has 14 residues. The CDR3 bases are TGCAGCGGTATCGGACTAGCGGGCTCCTACGAGCAGTACTTC. This encodes CSGIGLAGSYEQYF.

This sequence joins TRBV19 and TRBJ1-5; D unclear. Germline assignment: CDR1 LNHDA and CDR2 SQIVND (reference sequence). This CDR3 contains 15 residues. Trimming cost V 5 bases and J 0 bases, with 11 bases left between them. The chain's CDR3 is CASSPGSYSNQPQHF. CDR3 DNA: TGTGCCAGTAGTCCCGGGAGTTATAGCAATCAGCCCCAGCATTTT.

This clone was recorded once. This chain uses TRBV28 with TRBJ1-4; D is unclear. V was pared by 2 bases and J by 0 bases, with 4 bases between. The CDR3 has 14 residues. Germline V gene lookup returns CDR1 MDHEN and CDR2 SYDVKM. CDR3 in amino acids: CASSLEPTNEKLFF. Written as DNA, the CDR3 is TGTGCCAGCAGTTTAGAGCCAACTAATGAAAAACTGTTTTTT.

The chain employs TRBV11-2 and TRBJ2-4; D possibly uses TRBD1 or TRBD2 (5 bases each). V was cut by 11 bases and J by 7 bases, with 15 bases left in between. CDR3 size: 12 residues. The V gene's germline CDR1 is SGHAT and CDR2 FQNNGV. CDR3 in amino acids: CACRGAENIQYF. CDR3 in DNA: TGTGCCTGTCGGGGCGCGGAGAACATTCAGTACTTC.

The genes are TRBV7-2 and TRBJ2-7, with D unresolved. The CDR3 extends over 14 amino acids. Germline CDR1 reads SGHTA; CDR2 reads FQGNSA. V lost 4 bases and J lost 0, with 10 bases in between. CDR3 amino acids: CASSSYTNSYEQYF. For the CDR3, the DNA is TGTGCCAGCAGCTCCTACACTAACTCCTACGAGCAGTACTTC. Full variable domain (remainder filled in from reference TRBV7-2 and TRBJ2-7): GAGVSQSPSNKVTEKGKDVELRCDPISGHTALYWYRQSLGQGLEFLIYFQGNSAPDKSGLPSDRFSAERTGGSVSTLTIQRTQQEDSAVYLCASSSYTNSYEQYFGPGTRLTVT.

With regard to this clone: Other DNA sequences of this sample code for an identical CDR3. This chain uses TRBV19 with TRBJ1-1, with D possibly matching TRBD1 (5 bases). The CDR3 is made up of 13 amino acids. Trimming shortened V by 8 bases and J by 1 base, and 11 bases separated the two germline ends. Germline CDR1 and CDR2: LNHDA and SQIVND (reference sequence). This chain's CDR3 is CASSTTGNTEAFF. DNA of the CDR3: TGTGCCAGTTCTACCACAGGGAACACTGAAGCTTTCTTT. The full variable domain, rest sourced from reference TRBV19 and TRBJ1-1, is DGGITQSPKYLFRKEGQNVTLSCEQNLNHDAMYWYRQDPGQGLRLIYYSQIVNDFQKGDIAEGYSVSREKKESFPLTVTSAQKNPTAFYLCASSTTGNTEAFFGQGTRLTVV.

The chain carries TRBV5-1 and TRBJ2-3; D gene uncertain. In germline, CDR1 is SGHRS, CDR2 YFSETQ. V was trimmed by 0 bases and J by 0 bases, leaving 11 bases between them. This CDR3 comprises 16 residues. CDR3: CASSLEARPSTDTQYF. CDR3 DNA: TGCGCCAGCAGCTTGGAGGCCAGACCTAGCACAGATACGCAGTATTTT. The full variable domain, with the rest looked up from reference TRBV5-1 and TRBJ2-3, is KAGVTQTPRYLIKTRGQQVTLSCSPISGHRSVSWYQQTPGQGLQFLFEYFSETQRNKGNFPGRFSGRQFSNSRSEMNVSTLELGDSALYLCASSLEARPSTDTQYFGPGTRLTVL.